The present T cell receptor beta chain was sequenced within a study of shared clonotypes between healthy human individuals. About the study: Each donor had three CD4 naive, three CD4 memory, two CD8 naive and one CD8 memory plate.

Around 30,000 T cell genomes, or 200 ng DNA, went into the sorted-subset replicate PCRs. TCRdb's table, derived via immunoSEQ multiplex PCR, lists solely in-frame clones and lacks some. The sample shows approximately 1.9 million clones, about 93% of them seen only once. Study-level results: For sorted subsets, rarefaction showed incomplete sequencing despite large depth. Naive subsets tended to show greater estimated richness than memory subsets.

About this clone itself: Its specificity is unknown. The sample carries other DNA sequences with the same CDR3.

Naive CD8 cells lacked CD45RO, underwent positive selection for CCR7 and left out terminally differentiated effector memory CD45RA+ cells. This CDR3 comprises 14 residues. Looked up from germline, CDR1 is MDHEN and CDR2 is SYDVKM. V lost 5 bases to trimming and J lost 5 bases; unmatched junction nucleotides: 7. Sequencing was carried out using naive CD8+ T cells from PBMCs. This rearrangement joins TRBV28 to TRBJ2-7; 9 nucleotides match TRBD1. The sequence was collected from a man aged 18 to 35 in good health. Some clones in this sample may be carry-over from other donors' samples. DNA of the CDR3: TGTGCCAGCAGTCCCCCGGGACAGGGTCACGAGCAGTACTTC. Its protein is CASSPPGQGHEQYF.